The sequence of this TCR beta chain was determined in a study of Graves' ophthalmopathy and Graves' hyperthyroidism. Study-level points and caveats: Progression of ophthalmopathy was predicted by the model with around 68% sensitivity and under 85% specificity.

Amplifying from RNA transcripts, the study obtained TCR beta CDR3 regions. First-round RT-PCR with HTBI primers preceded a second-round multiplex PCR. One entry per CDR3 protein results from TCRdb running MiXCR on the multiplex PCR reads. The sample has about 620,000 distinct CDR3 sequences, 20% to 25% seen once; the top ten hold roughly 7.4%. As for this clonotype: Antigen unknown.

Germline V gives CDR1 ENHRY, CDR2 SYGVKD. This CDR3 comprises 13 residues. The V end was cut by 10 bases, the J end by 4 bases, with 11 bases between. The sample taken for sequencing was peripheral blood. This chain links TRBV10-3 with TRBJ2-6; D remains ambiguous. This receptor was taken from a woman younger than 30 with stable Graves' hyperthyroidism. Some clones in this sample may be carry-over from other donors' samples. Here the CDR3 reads CASKPPGANVLTF. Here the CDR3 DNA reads TGTGCCAGCAAACCCCCCGGGGCCAACGTCCTGACTTTC.